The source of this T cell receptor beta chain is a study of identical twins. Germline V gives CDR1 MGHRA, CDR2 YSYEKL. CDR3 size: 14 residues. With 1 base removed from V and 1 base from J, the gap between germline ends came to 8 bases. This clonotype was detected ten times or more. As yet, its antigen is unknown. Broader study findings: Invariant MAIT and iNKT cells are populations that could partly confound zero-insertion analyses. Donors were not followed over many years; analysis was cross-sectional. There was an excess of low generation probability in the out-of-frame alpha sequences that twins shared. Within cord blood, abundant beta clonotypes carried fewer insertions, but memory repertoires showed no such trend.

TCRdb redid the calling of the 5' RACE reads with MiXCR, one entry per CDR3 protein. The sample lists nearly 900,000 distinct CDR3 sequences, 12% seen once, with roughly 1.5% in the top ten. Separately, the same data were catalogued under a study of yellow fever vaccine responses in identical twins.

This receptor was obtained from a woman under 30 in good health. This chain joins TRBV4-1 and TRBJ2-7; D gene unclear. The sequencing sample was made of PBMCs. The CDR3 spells CASSQGAASYEQYF. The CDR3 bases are TGCGCCAGCAGCCAAGGGGCAGCATCCTACGAGCAGTACTTC.